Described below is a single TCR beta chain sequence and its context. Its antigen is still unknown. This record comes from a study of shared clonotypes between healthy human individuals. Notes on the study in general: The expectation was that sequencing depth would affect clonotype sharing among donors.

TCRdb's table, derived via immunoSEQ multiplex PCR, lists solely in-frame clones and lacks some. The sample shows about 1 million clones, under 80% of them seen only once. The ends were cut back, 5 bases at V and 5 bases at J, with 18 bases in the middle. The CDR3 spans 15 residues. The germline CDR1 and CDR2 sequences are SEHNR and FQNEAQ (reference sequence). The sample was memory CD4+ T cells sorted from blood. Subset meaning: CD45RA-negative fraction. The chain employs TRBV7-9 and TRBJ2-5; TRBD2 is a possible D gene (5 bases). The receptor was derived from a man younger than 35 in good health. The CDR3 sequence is CASSTRTREEETQYF. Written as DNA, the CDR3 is TGTGCCAGCAGCACTAGGACTCGGGAAGAGGAGACCCAGTACTTC.